Shown below are 18 T cell receptor beta chains from a single sample sequenced in a study of T-cell memory formation after mild COVID-19. MiXCR, run by TCRdb on the 5' RACE reads, gives a single entry per CDR3 protein. The sample yields a few hundred thousand distinct CDR3 sequences, more than 20% seen once. Sequenced input: PBMCs or a T cell subset sorted from them (not recorded which). The receptors derive from an adult woman who had mild COVID-19 (a few samples of this study predate the infection). Cell type and time point are not known.

Ten or more counts support this clonotype. CDR3 residues: CASSPSGLIAGELFF. The CDR3 region has the DNA TGTGCCAGCAGCCCGTCGGGACTGATCGCCGGGGAGCTGTTTTTT. The chain is built from TRBV5-6 and TRBJ2-2, with D possibly TRBD2 on 6 matching bases. Germline lookup yields CDR1 SGHDT and CDR2 YYEEEE. V shed 4 bases and J shed 6 bases, with 16 bases lying between them. This CDR3 is 15 amino acids long.

This clonotype was recorded a few times. V usage is TRBV7-9 and J usage is TRBJ2-2, with D tentatively TRBD2 (5 bases). The germline V and J ends were trimmed by 3 bases and 6 bases, with 11 bases remaining between them. Germline values: CDR1 SEHNR, CDR2 FQNEAQ (reference sequence). This CDR3 region has 14 residues. Written as DNA, the CDR3 is TGTGCCAGCAGCTTCCCCCGGGGAGCCGGGGAGCTGTTTTTT. This encodes CASSFPRGAGELFF.

The chain has TRBV28 and TRBJ2-7, with 8 bases matching TRBD2. The CDR3 has 16 amino acids. The trim removed 3 bases at V and 6 bases at J, leaving 13 bases unmatched. Germline CDR1 reads MDHEN; CDR2 reads SYDVKM. CDR3 region: CASSFPRLAKSGEQYF. The CDR3 DNA is TGTGCCAGCAGTTTTCCCCGACTAGCGAAATCGGGCGAGCAGTACTTC.

The rearrangement uses TRBV14 and TRBJ1-1, with unresolved D. The CDR3 covers 13 residues. Germline CDR1 and CDR2: SGHDN and FVKESK. Between the trimmed V and J ends, which lost 0 bases and 6 bases, there was a span of 8 bases. The CDR3 region has the DNA TGTGCCAGCAGCCAAGATCTTGTAGCTGAAGCTTTCTTT. Its translation: CASSQDLVAEAFF.

This clonotype was seen a handful of times. The V and J genes are TRBV6-1 and TRBJ2-1, with 9 positions matching TRBD2. This CDR3 has 16 residues. After removal of 6 bases from V and 2 bases from J, the junction contained 8 bases not matched to a gene. Germline V gene sequence: CDR1 MNHNS, CDR2 SASEGT. The CDR3 region is CASRYRGGGAYNEQFF. Here the CDR3 DNA reads TGTGCCAGCAGGTATCGAGGCGGGGGGGCCTACAATGAGCAGTTCTTC.

This clonotype has only a few counts. The genes are TRBV20-1 and TRBJ1-6; D not resolved. This CDR3 contains 13 residues. The germline V gene encodes CDR1 DFQATT and CDR2 SNEGSKA (reference sequence). Between the trimmed V and J ends, which lost 3 bases and 5 bases, there was a span of 8 bases. This CDR3 reads CSASSRDNSPLHF. CDR3 in DNA: TGCAGTGCTAGCTCGAGGGATAATTCACCCCTCCACTTT.

The CDR3 reads CASSPFGSTGTGVYGYTF. In DNA, the CDR3 is TGTGCCAGCTCACCATTCGGGTCGACCGGGACAGGGGTCTATGGCTACACCTTC. This chain links TRBV18 with TRBJ1-2; 10 nucleotides agree with TRBD1. Germline V gene lookup returns CDR1 KGHSH and CDR2 LQKENI. This CDR3 spans 18 amino acids. J gave up 4 bases and V 2 bases, and 13 bases lay outside the gene matches.

V is TRBV27 and J is TRBJ2-3; TRBD2 agrees at 8 bases. The CDR3 has 17 residues. Trimming took 2 bases from V and 4 from J; bases not matched to a gene: 11. Per germline, CDR1 MNHEY and CDR2 SMNVEV (reference sequence). The CDR3 DNA follows: TGTGCCAGCAGTTTAGAGGGAGCGGGAGCGGTTTCAGATACGCAGTATTTT. It encodes CASSLEGAGAVSDTQYF.

V usage is TRBV4-3 and J usage is TRBJ2-1; the D gene could be TRBD1 or TRBD2 (6 bases each). Trimming stripped 4 bases from V and 3 bases from J, with 13 bases between. Germline V gene lookup returns CDR1 LGHNA and CDR2 YSLEER. The CDR3 runs to 15 residues. CDR3 in DNA: TGCGCCAGCAGCCCGGGCCGGGGGCTCTACAATGAGCAGTTCTTC. Its translation: CASSPGRGLYNEQFF.

The table lists this clonotype with many counts. The chain is built from TRBV5-1 and TRBJ1-4, with 8 positions matching TRBD1. V lost 1 base and J lost 8; bases outside the gene matches: 7. Germline V gives CDR1 SGHRS, CDR2 YFSETQ. This CDR3 region has 15 residues. CDR3: CASSLRSGGVEKLFF. In DNA, the CDR3 is TGCGCCAGCAGCTTGAGGTCAGGGGGCGTCGAAAAACTGTTTTTT.

This clonotype was detected a few times. The genes are TRBV5-1 and TRBJ1-2; 9 bases match TRBD1. The CDR3 contains 17 residues. In germline, CDR1 is SGHRS, CDR2 YFSETQ. Trimming at V came to 4 bases and at J to 4 bases, leaving 14 bases not matched to a gene. CDR3 residues: CASSASGQGDLFYGYTF. For the CDR3, the DNA is TGCGCCAGCAGCGCGTCGGGACAGGGCGACCTCTTCTATGGCTACACCTTC.

The gene calls are TRBV30 and TRBJ2-1; D possibly corresponds to TRBD2 (6 bases). The germline V gene has CDR1 GTSNPN and CDR2 SVGIG (reference sequence). With 1 base removed from V and 12 bases from J, the gap between germline ends came to 16 bases. The length of the CDR3 is 13 residues. The CDR3 coding sequence is TGTGCCTGGAGTGCCACCCGGACTAATCCGCAGTTCTTC. Translation: CAWSATRTNPQFF.

The sample holds many counts of this clonotype. This chain links TRBV29-1 with TRBJ2-1; D is uncertain. CDR1 SQVTM and CDR2 ANQGSEA come from the germline V gene. The CDR3 is 16 residues long. V lost 2 bases to trimming and J lost 3 bases, with 17 bases between them. CDR3 nucleotide sequence: TGCAGCGTTGAACCCCCTGGTAGCAGGCTCTACAATGAGCAGTTCTTC. It is translated as CSVEPPGSRLYNEQFF.

This clonotype was observed a handful of times. V gene TRBV3-1 combines with J gene TRBJ2-5, with 7 positions matching TRBD2. Germline V CDR1 and CDR2: LGHDT, YNNKEL (reference sequence). Trimming took 3 bases from V and 0 from J; bases not matched to a gene: 4. The CDR3 extends over 15 amino acids. This CDR3 is CASSHRLADQETQYF. The CDR3 DNA sequence: TGTGCCAGCAGCCATCGGCTAGCGGACCAAGAGACCCAGTACTTC.

This clonotype was observed a handful of times. This chain joins TRBV20-1 and TRBJ2-7; perhaps TRBD2 as D (6 bases). Trimming took 2 bases from V and 3 from J, leaving 11 bases between them. This CDR3 contains 13 residues. CDR1 is DFQATT, CDR2 SNEGSKA, per germline (reference sequence). CDR3 DNA: TGCAGTGCTAGACCCCGGGAGCGCTACGAGCAGTACTTC. Translation gives CSARPRERYEQYF.

Only a few counts were recorded for this clonotype. The chain carries TRBV6-2 or TRBV6-3 and TRBJ2-1, with D tentatively TRBD2 (6 bases). The germline V and J ends were trimmed by 5 bases and 6 bases, with 14 bases remaining between them. CDR3 size: 14 residues. CDR1 and CDR2 (germline): MNHEY, SVGEGT. CDR3 sequence: CASSLEGSFNEQFF. CDR3 bases: TGTGCCAGCAGTCTGGAGGGATCTTTCAATGAGCAGTTCTTC.

This chain uses TRBV25-1 with TRBJ2-5; 11 bases map to TRBD1. The CDR3 is made up of 15 amino acids. Trimming cost V 4 bases and J 5 bases; bases outside gene matches: 6. Germline-derived CDR1 and CDR2 are MGHDK and SYGVNS. The CDR3 sequence: CASSAWDRGTETQYF. The CDR3 nucleotides read TGTGCCAGCAGTGCGTGGGACAGGGGGACGGAGACCCAGTACTTC.

The genes are TRBV20-1 and TRBJ2-7, with D perhaps TRBD1 (7 bases). There are 15 residues in the CDR3. The germline V and J ends were trimmed by 5 bases and 5 bases, with 22 bases remaining between them. CDR1 is DFQATT, CDR2 SNEGSKA, per germline (reference sequence). This chain's CDR3 is CSAPSETGTFHEQYF. DNA of the CDR3: TGCAGTGCTCCTTCCGAGACAGGGACTTTCCACGAGCAGTACTTC.